This TCR beta chain was profiled in a study of blood T cells in healthy people across ages. CDR1 is SGHRS, CDR2 YFSETQ, per germline. Trimming cost V 0 bases and J 3 bases, with 13 bases left between them. CDR3 length: 15 amino acids. Then a second PCR, running about 7 to 11 cycles, was carried out with a sample-barcoded 5' primer and a J-beta primer mix. TCRdb re-called the 5' RACE reads with MiXCR, one entry per CDR3 protein. The table records over 600,000 distinct CDR3 sequences, about half of them present only once. Sequencing used blood. This chain connects TRBV5-1 to TRBJ2-7; D is unclear. This clonotype was sampled from a man older than 75 in good health. The CDR3 sequence is CASSLGGLGLYEQYF. For the CDR3, the DNA is TGCGCCAGCAGCTTGGGCGGCCTGGGTCTCTACGAGCAGTACTTC.